These T cell receptor beta chains were read from a single sample in a study of blood T cell repertoires in COVID-19. Method: immunoSEQ multiplex PCR; TCRdb's copy keeps in-frame clones and lacks some. The sample holds 260,000 or so clones, roughly 87% seen once. The sequencing sample was made of peripheral blood. Receptors were obtained from a human donor in a cohort sampled during active COVID-19. The CDR3 runs from the conserved cysteine through the conserved F or W. D genes are given only for firm matches. For some rows the clone size is stated as once, few or many, or as a class when expanded; others skip it.

d_call	clone_size	v_call	j_call	cdr3_aa	cdr3_nt
TRBD2	.	TRBV7-9	TRBJ2-7	CASRRGGSGQYF	TGTGCCAGTAGGCGGGGAGGGTCCGGGCAGTACTTC
TRBD2	once	TRBV7-6	TRBJ2-5	CASSSPGRSGETQYF	TGTGCCAGCAGCTCCCCCGGGAGGTCTGGGGAGACCCAGTACTTC
.	.	TRBV30	TRBJ2-5	CAWSRGTSMWRETQYF	TGTGCCTGGAGTCGTGGGACATCTATGTGGCGGGAGACCCAGTACTTC
.	.	TRBV7-2	TRBJ1-4	CASSLWAINEKLFF	TGTGCCAGCAGCTTATGGGCTATTAATGAAAAACTGTTTTTT
.	.	TRBV5-4	TRBJ2-6	CASSARGSGANVLTF	TGTGCCAGCAGCGCCAGGGGCTCTGGGGCCAACGTCCTGACTTTC
.	.	TRBV21-1	TRBJ2-7	CASSGPRETQCDEQYF	TGTGCCAGCAGCGGGCCCAGGGAAACCCAATGCGACGAGCAGTACTTC
.	.	TRBV4-1	TRBJ2-1	CASSQGAGDNEQFF	TGCGCCAGCAGCCAGGGGGCGGGGGACAATGAGCAGTTCTTC
.	.	TRBV7-2	TRBJ1-1	CASSFISTGSGTEAFF	TGTGCCAGCAGCTTCATTTCGACAGGATCAGGGACTGAAGCTTTCTTT
TRBD1	.	TRBV24-1	TRBJ2-2	CALQGASGELFF	TGTGCCTTACAGGGGGCGTCCGGGGAGCTGTTTTTT
.	.	TRBV24-1	TRBJ2-2	CATRSGRGTGELFF	TGTGCCACCCGTTCGGGCAGGGGAACCGGGGAGCTGTTTTTT
.	.	TRBV9	TRBJ2-7	CASSVLLDTLPYEQYF	TGTGCCAGCAGCGTGTTACTGGACACACTTCCCTACGAGCAGTACTTC
TRBD2	.	TRBV28	TRBJ2-1	CASKPSGIASYNEQFF	TGTGCCAGCAAACCCAGCGGGATAGCCTCCTACAATGAGCAGTTCTTC
TRBD2	few	TRBV18	TRBJ2-7	CASSRAGGAEQYF	TGTGCCAGCTCGCGGGCGGGGGGCGCCGAGCAGTACTTC
TRBD1	.	TRBV9	TRBJ1-2	CASSTAVPGQGSYGYTF	TGTGCCAGCAGCACAGCCGTCCCGGGACAGGGGTCTTATGGCTACACCTTC
.	.	TRBV29-1	TRBJ1-4	CSVLNEKLFF	TGCAGCGTTCTAAATGAAAAACTGTTTTTT
.	.	TRBV24-1	TRBJ1-2	CATSGGDNYGYTF	TGTGCCACCAGCGGGGGGGATAACTATGGCTACACCTTC
.	once	TRBV28	TRBJ2-7	CASKLGAYEQYF	TGTGCCAGCAAACTAGGAGCCTACGAGCAGTACTTC
TRBD1	.	TRBV7-9	TRBJ1-2	CASSFSPGERGRSYGYTF	TGTGCCAGCAGCTTTTCCCCTGGGGAAAGGGGGCGATCCTATGGCTACACCTTC
.	.	TRBV20-1	TRBJ2-7	CSASLGRAPSYEQYF	TGCAGTGCTAGTCTGGGCCGAGCCCCCTCCTACGAGCAGTACTTC
.	.	TRBV28	TRBJ1-3	CASNTGLRTIYF	TGTGCCAGCAATACGGGACTTCGGACCATATATTTT
TRBD1	.	TRBV28	TRBJ1-1	CASSQTGDDTEAFF	TGTGCCAGCAGTCAGACAGGGGACGACACTGAAGCTTTCTTT
TRBD1	few	TRBV19	TRBJ2-1	CASTDRGFVSNEQFF	TGTGCCAGTACGGACAGGGGGTTCGTTAGCAATGAGCAGTTCTTC
.	.	TRBV19	TRBJ2-5	CASSIGGVKETQYF	TGTGCCAGTAGTATAGGGGGAGTAAAAGAGACCCAGTACTTC
TRBD1	once	TRBV30	TRBJ2-1	CAWSLTTGREQFF	TGTGCCTGGAGTCTGACGACAGGGCGGGAGCAGTTCTTC
.	.	TRBV5-1	TRBJ2-1	CASSLDYYNEQFF	TGCGCCAGCAGTCTGGACTATTACAATGAGCAGTTCTTC
TRBD1	.	TRBV4-3	TRBJ1-4	CASSLGQGEKLFF	TGCGCCAGCAGCCTAGGACAGGGGGAAAAACTGTTTTTT
.	.	TRBV6-1	TRBJ1-2	CASSVSPLTGLHYGYTF	TGTGCCAGCAGTGTTTCCCCTCTCACAGGGCTCCACTATGGCTACACCTTC
TRBD1	.	TRBV28	TRBJ2-7	CASSHRPGQGTYEQYF	TGTGCCAGCAGTCATAGACCGGGACAGGGAACCTACGAGCAGTACTTC